This T cell receptor (beta chain) was retrieved from a study of CD8+ T cells in alopecia areata (dated by TCRdb to between 2017 and 2018). Background on the whole study: In both human patients and the C3H/HeJ mouse model, the study applied high-throughput TCRbeta sequencing to look at T cell clonal expansion in alopecia areata. On the human side, TCRbeta sequencing was run on scalp tissue and on sorted CD4+ and CD8+ peripheral blood T cells from healthy controls and from alopecia areata patients with either patchy or totalis/universalis disease. Clonality in the scalp was compared among normal scalp (n=4), patchy alopecia areata scalp (n=8), and alopecia totalis/universalis scalp (n=8). RNA was extracted with the PAXgene miRNA kit for fixed scalp, the miRNeasy kit for PBMCs, and the RNeasy kit for mouse skin. Amplification of TCRbeta CDR3 regions was done by immunoSEQ multiplex PCR using 35 Vbeta forward primers and 13 Jbeta reverse primers. Paper-wide results and their limitations: Compared with normal scalp, lesional scalp had higher clonality and more expanded CD8+ clones, particularly in alopecia totalis/universalis, a pattern that suggests antigenic drive. Unlike mouse skin, where gammadelta T cells dominate, normal human skin contains resident alphabeta T cells that get sequenced too, which complicates analysis of the scalp TCR repertoire. Shared TCR sequences between patients were less evident than in mice, which may be partly attributable to HLA diversity in the patient population.

V sheds 6 bases and J sheds 8 bases, leaving 11 bases between their ends. Based on the germline V gene (reference sequence), the CDR1 and CDR2 sequences are GTSNPN and SVGIG. The CDR3, from cysteine to phenylalanine, totals 11 residues. The retained sequence is limited to the CDR3, 33 bases, with the frame set at the first base. On this clone itself: What this receptor recognizes is not known. It has no much larger one-base neighbor in the sample; base qualities were not kept.

PBMCs were isolated by density centrifugation and stained for CD3, CD4 and CD8, after which CD4+ and CD8+ T cells were sorted on a FACSAria. Unaffected controls provided scalp biopsies and blood samples. The library was produced with the immunoSEQ multiplex PCR assay. RNA was extracted from all samples and reverse transcribed into cDNA as template for TCR sequencing. SuperScript III was used to make first-strand cDNA, primed with a 2:1 mix of oligo-dT and random hexamers. A synthetic immune receptor repertoire was used to gauge amplification bias, and whatever bias remained was removed computationally. The paper's processing steps were these. Raw reads were preprocessed to remove errors, and CDR3 was defined by IMGT conventions from the conserved cysteine to phenylalanine. To get clonality, Shannon entropy was normalized by log2 of the number of productive unique TCRs and the result was subtracted from 1. CD4 or CD8 identity of scalp clones was inferred by cross-referencing scalp TCRbeta sequences with sorted blood CD4 and CD8 repertoires. TCRdb took this table from immuneACCESS and kept in-frame rearrangements with V and J called. Such tables lack part of the clones; where checked against another copy, unresolved V genes explain under half of the gap, and the rest is unexplained. The V and J calls and clone size come from that table; D and trimming were worked out from the DNA. This sample gives 110,000 to 150,000 clones in total; around 62% of them show up just once. Jointly, the top ten make up 30% to 45% of the sample.

The rearranged chain carries TRBV30 and TRBJ2-1; 5 matching bases give a weak D call of TRBD2. The clonotype comes from a human donor in good health. Sequencing was done on a sample of CD8+ T cells sorted from blood. The CDR3 reads as follows: CACSAGDEQFF. The DNA sequence is TGTGCCTGCTCCGCGGGCGATGAGCAGTTCTTC.